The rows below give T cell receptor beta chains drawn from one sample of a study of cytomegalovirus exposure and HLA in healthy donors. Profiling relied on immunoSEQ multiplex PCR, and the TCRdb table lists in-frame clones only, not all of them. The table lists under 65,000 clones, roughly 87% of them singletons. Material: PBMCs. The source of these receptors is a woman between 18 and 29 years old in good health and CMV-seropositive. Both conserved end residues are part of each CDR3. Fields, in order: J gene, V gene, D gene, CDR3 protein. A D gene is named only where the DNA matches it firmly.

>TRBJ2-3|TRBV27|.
CASSLPRGDSLDTQYF
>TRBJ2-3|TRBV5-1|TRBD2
CASSQLGSGGARDTQYF
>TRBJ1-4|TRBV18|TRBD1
CASSRDRAGEKLFF
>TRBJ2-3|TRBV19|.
CASSLNRDTQYF
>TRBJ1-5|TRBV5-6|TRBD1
CASSRGVGTGLYSNQPQHF
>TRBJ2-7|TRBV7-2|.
CASSLRTDYEQYF
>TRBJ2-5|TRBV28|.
CASSFTGSPSQETQYF
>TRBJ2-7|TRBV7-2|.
CASSLVGGRAAEQYF
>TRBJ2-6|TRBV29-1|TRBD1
CSVERTGGGGANVLTF
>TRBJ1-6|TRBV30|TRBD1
CAWGGQGGSPLHF
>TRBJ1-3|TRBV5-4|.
CASSLATGIGSGNTIYF
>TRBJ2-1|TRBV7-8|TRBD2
CASSPSSGGYNEQFF
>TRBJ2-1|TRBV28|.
CASSLKGIAVQFF
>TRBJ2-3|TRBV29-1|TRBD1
CSAETGTGGDTQYF
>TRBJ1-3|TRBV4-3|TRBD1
CASSQWTGGLQTIYF
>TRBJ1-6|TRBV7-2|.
CASSLRQAVWGLHF
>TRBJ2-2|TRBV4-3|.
CASSPGDFRQTGELFF
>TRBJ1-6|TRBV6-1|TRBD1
CASSGLRDRRYNSPLHF
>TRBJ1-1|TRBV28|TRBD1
CASKDPDRDAEAFF
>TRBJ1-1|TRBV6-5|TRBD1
CASSYFGTGQFKEAFF
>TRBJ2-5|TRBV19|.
CADQGWDLQETQYF
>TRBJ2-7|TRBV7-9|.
CAVSPGTSYEQYF
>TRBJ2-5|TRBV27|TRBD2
CASSFAGGQETQYF
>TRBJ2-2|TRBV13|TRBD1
CASSSGQPVNTGELFF
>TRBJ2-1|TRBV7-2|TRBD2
CASSLPSGGAQGFF
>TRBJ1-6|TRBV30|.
CAWKLGSSSYNSPLHF
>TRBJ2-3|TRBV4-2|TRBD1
CASSQERQGDTQYF
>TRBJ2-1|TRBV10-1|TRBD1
CASSPDRGPNEQFF
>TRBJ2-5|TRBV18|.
CASSPGAGETQYF
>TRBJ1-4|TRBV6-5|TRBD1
CASSLTGTEDEKLFF
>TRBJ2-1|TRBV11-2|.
CASSTRWEINEQFF
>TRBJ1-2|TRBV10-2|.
CASRGRGNYGYTF
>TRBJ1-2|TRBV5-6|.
CASSLPDSYGYTF
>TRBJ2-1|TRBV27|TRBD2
CASSLTRTSGSKKFF
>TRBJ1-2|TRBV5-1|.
CASSLSGETRRGYTF
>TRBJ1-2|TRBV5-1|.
CASSLFSGDGYTF
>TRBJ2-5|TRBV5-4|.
CASSFGGGEETQYF
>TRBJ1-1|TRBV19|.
CASSIRVGDTEAFF
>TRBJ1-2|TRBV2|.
CASSSGQSYGYTF
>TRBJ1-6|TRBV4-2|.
CASSQDLSGGYSPLHF
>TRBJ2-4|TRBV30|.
CAWRRGAENIQYF
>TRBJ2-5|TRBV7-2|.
CASSRGLEETQYF
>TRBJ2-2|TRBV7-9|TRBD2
CASSLQTSGGELFF
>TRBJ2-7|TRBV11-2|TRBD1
CASSLQGASYEQYF
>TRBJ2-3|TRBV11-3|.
CASSLGTGWNTDTQYF
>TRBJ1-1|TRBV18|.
CASSLGLVNTEAFF
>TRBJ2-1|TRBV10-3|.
CAISESNQNEQFF
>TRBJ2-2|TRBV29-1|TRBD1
CSVERADREYTGELFF
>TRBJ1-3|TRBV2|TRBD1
CASSGPGQGSGNTIYF
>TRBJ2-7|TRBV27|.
CASSLGAGEQYF
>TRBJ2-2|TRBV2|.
CASTVAYERNTGELFF
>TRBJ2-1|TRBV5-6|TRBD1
CASSLTPGQGAVDNEQFF
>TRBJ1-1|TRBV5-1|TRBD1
CASSPPGQGAAEAFF